Following are 5 T cell receptor beta chains from one sample sequenced in a study of control samples from healthy donors and cancer patients (dated by TCRdb to about 2020). Libraries were made using the immunoSEQ multiplex PCR assay. Sourced from immuneACCESS, this table was stored by TCRdb with only in-frame sequences that have V and J called. A share of the clones is absent; for the studies checked, an unresolved V gene accounts for under half, and the remainder has no known explanation. Within this sample are about 89,000 clones, with about 85% of them counted one time only. 2.1% of the sample goes to the ten largest clones. Material for sequencing was blood. These receptors were collected from a woman aged 40 to 50 in good health.

The J gene is TRBJ1-2, the V gene TRBV21-1; TRBD1, as called in the table, went unchecked against the DNA. TRBV21-1 is a documented pseudogene. The CDR3 totals 13 residues. The CDR3 DNA follows: TGTGCCAGCAGCGCACAGGGAATTCTGGGCTACACCTTC. Translation gives CASSAQGILGYTF.

The V and J genes are TRBV6-2 or TRBV6-3 and TRBJ2-7; D call uncertain. V was clipped by 2 bases and J by 3 bases, with 14 bases between them. The germline V gene has CDR1 MNHEY and CDR2 SVGEGT. The CDR3 spans 15 residues. CDR3 coding DNA: TGTGCCAGCAGTTACCTTCGCAGAACCGGCTACGAGCAGTACTTC. This sequence encodes CASSYLRRTGYEQYF.

The genes are TRBV29-1 and TRBJ2-1; TRBD2 matches 10 bases. V lost 7 bases and J lost 6; bases outside the gene matches: 9. CDR1 and CDR2 from the germline V gene are SQVTM and ANQGSEA. The CDR3 contains 14 residues. CDR3 sequence reads: CSGRGLAEGNEQFF. CDR3 nucleotides: TGCAGCGGGAGAGGACTAGCGGAGGGCAATGAGCAGTTCTTC.

The V gene is TRBV4-1, the J gene TRBJ1-2, with TRBD1 as a possible D gene (5 bases). Germline V gene sequence: CDR1 MGHRA, CDR2 YSYEKL. The CDR3 sequence is 15 residues long. The V gene lost 1 base and the J gene lost 8 bases, with 17 bases spanning the gap. This CDR3 reads CASSQVRGQGLGYTF. The CDR3 coding sequence is TGCGCCAGCAGCCAAGTCCGTGGGCAGGGATTGGGCTACACCTTC.

The chain combines TRBV10-1 with TRBJ2-2; no reliable D call. The CDR3 covers 15 residues. The V end lost 3 bases, the J end lost 1 base, and 9 bases lay between the germline ends. Germline V lookup: CDR1 WNHNN, CDR2 SYGVQD (reference sequence). CDR3 amino acids: CASSDPPGNTGELFF. CDR3 DNA sequence: TGCGCCAGCAGTGACCCGCCCGGGAACACCGGGGAGCTGTTTTTT.